These 30 T cell receptor beta chains were all obtained from the same sample, sequenced in a study of T-cell memory formation after mild COVID-19. TCRdb passed the 5' RACE reads through MiXCR, listing each CDR3 protein once. The data contain 300,000 to 350,000 distinct CDR3 sequences, 14% of them singletons. The sample consisted of PBMCs or a T cell subset sorted from them (not recorded which). Receptors originate from a man aged 18 to 29 who had mild COVID-19 (a few samples of this study predate the infection). Cell type and time point are not known.

With respect to this clonotype: A much larger clonotype is one base distant, so this may be a read error. This chain joins TRBV2 and TRBJ2-3, with 8 bases matching TRBD1. Germline V gives CDR1 SNHLY, CDR2 FYNNEI. CDR3 length: 13 residues. J lost 4 bases, V lost 3 bases, and 0 bases had no gene match. CDR3 DNA sequence: TGTGCCAGCAGTGACAGGGGGCCAGATACGCAGTATTTT. Its translation is CASSDRGPDTQYF.

This clonotype has only a few counts. This rearrangement joins TRBV4-3 to TRBJ2-5, with a weak D call TRBD1 (5 bases). Trimming pared 1 base from V and 1 base from J, leaving 10 bases between. The CDR3 contains 15 residues. Germline assignment: CDR1 LGHNA and CDR2 YSLEER. The CDR3 nucleotides read TGCGCCAGCAGCCAAGGGTGGGGCTCCCAAGAGACCCAGTACTTC. Its translation: CASSQGWGSQETQYF.

This clonotype was seen a handful of times. The chain has TRBV3-1 and TRBJ2-7; D unclear. Germline V gene lookup returns CDR1 LGHDT and CDR2 YNNKEL (reference sequence). Trimming shortened V by 1 base and J by 2 bases, and 9 bases separated the two germline ends. The CDR3 extends over 14 amino acids. CDR3 nucleotide sequence: TGTGCCAGCAGCCAAGTAACCGGAACCTACGAGCAGTACTTC. Protein sequence: CASSQVTGTYEQYF.

The chain couples TRBV12-3 or TRBV12-4 to TRBJ2-3, with TRBD2 as a possible D gene (6 bases). This CDR3 is 18 amino acids long. The V and J ends lost 0 bases and 2 bases respectively, with 18 bases between them. The CDR3 coding sequence is TGTGCCAGCAGTTTAGCGCGGGGAGCCACCCCGGACACAGATACGCAGTATTTT. Amino acids: CASSLARGATPDTDTQYF.

The CDR3 DNA reads TGTGCCATCAGTGAAGCCGGCGTACGGGAGACCCAGTACTTC. Its translation: CAISEAGVRETQYF. V usage is TRBV10-3 and J usage is TRBJ2-5; D call uncertain. From germline, CDR1 is ENHRY and CDR2 SYGVKD. V was trimmed by 3 bases and J by 5 bases, leaving 13 bases between them. The CDR3 sequence is 14 residues long.

This clonotype was seen a few times. The V and J genes are TRBV10-3 and TRBJ2-2; the D gene is possibly TRBD2 (6 bases). The CDR3 runs 12 residues. From germline, CDR1 is ENHRY and CDR2 SYGVKD. V lost 8 bases, J lost 5 bases, and 9 bases lay in between. This CDR3 is CAIAGITGELFF. The CDR3 DNA is TGTGCCATCGCGGGGATTACCGGGGAGCTGTTTTTT.

This clonotype was seen at least ten times. This chain links TRBV24-1 with TRBJ1-2, with 9 nucleotides matching TRBD1. V shed 4 bases and J 4 bases; nucleotides not matched to a gene: 9. Germline CDR1 is KGHDR and CDR2 is SFDVKD. This CDR3 contains 16 residues. CDR3 loop: CATSDPRGQGFYGYTF. The CDR3 DNA follows: TGTGCCACCAGTGACCCTCGGGGACAGGGTTTCTATGGCTACACCTTC.

V is TRBV15 and J is TRBJ2-7; 8 bases match TRBD1. Germline assignment: CDR1 LNHNV and CDR2 YYDKDF (reference sequence). This CDR3 is 16 amino acids long. V dropped 0 bases and J dropped 2; count of bases not matched to a gene: 6. The CDR3 nucleotides are TGTGCCACCAGCAGAGATGGTGGGACAGGTACCTACGAGCAGTACTTC. Residues: CATSRDGGTGTYEQYF.

This clonotype was counted only a few times. The rearrangement joins TRBV6-5 to TRBJ1-1; 8 nucleotides match TRBD1. Germline values: CDR1 MNHEY, CDR2 SVGAGI. The CDR3 runs to 14 residues. The V gene end was trimmed by 6 bases and the J gene end by 5 bases; junction bases not matched to a gene: 8. The DNA of the CDR3 is TGTGCCAGCAGGCCCTGGACAGGGATAACTGAAGCTTTCTTT. This translates into CASRPWTGITEAFF.

The chain uses TRBV7-2 and TRBJ2-3; no clear D. Germline assignment: CDR1 SGHTA and CDR2 FQGNSA. Trimming removed 2 bases at V and 9 bases at J, with 18 bases between. The CDR3 sequence is 15 residues long. CDR3 coding DNA: TGTGCCAGCAGCTTATCGTCTACGGGTACGGAGACGCAGTATTTT. Residues: CASSLSSTGTETQYF.

This chain uses TRBV5-4 with TRBJ2-3; D tentatively reads TRBD1 or TRBD2 (5 bases each). V lost 0 bases and J lost 7, with 9 bases in between. Germline lookup yields CDR1 SGHNT and CDR2 YYREEE (reference sequence). The CDR3 length is 13 residues. The CDR3 coding sequence is TGTGCCAGCAGCTTGGGAGGGGCCTATACGCAGTATTTT. It specifies CASSLGGAYTQYF.

This CDR3 reads CASSDGASGQETQYF. The CDR3 DNA is TGTGCCAGCAGCGACGGGGCTAGCGGTCAAGAGACCCAGTACTTC. This chain uses TRBV6-5 with TRBJ2-5; TRBD2 matches 7 bases. Germline CDR1 is MNHEY and CDR2 is SVGAGI. CDR3 length: 15 residues. The junction had 9 bases not matched to a gene; V was cut back by 6 bases and J by 2 bases.

To note about this clonotype: A read error may produce the germline difference seen at one junction end. V and J are TRBV5-6 and TRBJ2-5; TRBD1 agrees at 9 bases. The CDR3 totals 14 residues. Germline assignment: CDR1 SGHDT and CDR2 YYEEEE. CDR3: CASSFRDRDSDLPF. CDR3 nucleotides: TGTGCCAGCAGCTTCCGGGACAGGGACTCTGACTTGCCTTTC.

The rearrangement links TRBV5-1 to TRBJ2-5; 7 nucleotides line up with TRBD2. V was clipped by 4 bases and J by 4 bases; unmatched bases: 25. From germline, CDR1 is SGHRS and CDR2 YFSETQ. CDR3 size: 20 residues. The CDR3 bases are TGCGCCAGCAGCGCCTGGCGGGGGTCTGGGGCCATCTCATCCAGAGAGACCCAGTACTTC. It encodes CASSAWRGSGAISSRETQYF.

This chain uses TRBV6-5 with TRBJ2-7; no definite D call. Looked up from germline, CDR1 is MNHEY and CDR2 is SVGAGI. CDR3 size: 13 residues. V was cut by 0 bases and J by 9 bases, with 12 bases left in between. Written as DNA, the CDR3 is TGTGCCAGCAGTTACTCGAAGGATTTAGCGCAGTACTTC. Protein sequence: CASSYSKDLAQYF.

A few counts support this clonotype. The J gene is TRBJ2-7, the V gene TRBV7-2; D possibly uses TRBD1 or TRBD2 (5 bases each). The CDR3 has 15 residues. The ends were cut back, 3 bases at V and 3 bases at J, with 15 bases in the middle. Germline CDR1 and CDR2: SGHTA and FQGNSA. CDR3 bases: TGTGCCAGCAGCTTGAGTCCGGGACGGGGCTACGAGCAGTACTTC. Translating it yields CASSLSPGRGYEQYF. Together with reference TRBV7-2 and TRBJ2-7, the CDR3 gives the full variable domain: GAGVSQSPSNKVTEKGKDVELRCDPISGHTALYWYRQSLGQGLEFLIYFQGNSAPDKSGLPSDRFSAERTGGSVSTLTIQRTQQEDSAVYLCASSLSPGRGYEQYFGPGTRLTVT.

The V gene is TRBV7-9, the J gene TRBJ1-2, with 8 bases lining up with TRBD1. With 4 bases clipped from V and 9 bases from J, the junction kept 7 bases outside the gene matches. The germline V gene encodes CDR1 SEHNR and CDR2 FQNEAQ (reference sequence). This CDR3 has 13 amino acids. CDR3 sequence reads: CASSSRTGQSYTF. The CDR3 coding sequence is TGTGCCAGCAGCTCCAGGACAGGGCAAAGCTACACCTTC.

The chain recombines TRBV28 with TRBJ2-5, with 7 bases fitting TRBD2. The CDR3 covers 15 residues. The V gene's germline CDR1 is MDHEN and CDR2 SYDVKM. The V segment lost 2 bases and the J segment 3 bases; nucleotides outside the gene matches: 6. The CDR3 reads CASSLTGGLEETQYF. Written as DNA, the CDR3 is TGTGCCAGCAGTTTAACGGGGGGTTTAGAAGAGACCCAGTACTTC.

This clonotype came up a few times. This chain connects TRBV18 to TRBJ2-1; a possible D gene is TRBD2 (6 bases). Per germline, CDR1 KGHSH and CDR2 LQKENI. The CDR3 spans 13 residues. V shed 2 bases and J shed 8 bases, with 10 bases lying between them. CDR3 DNA: TGTGCCAGCTCACCATGGGGACTGGATGAGCAGTTCTTC. Its translation is CASSPWGLDEQFF.

The chain recombines TRBV5-4 with TRBJ1-1; possibly TRBD1 for D (5 bases). This CDR3 region has 13 residues. Trimming cost V 0 bases and J 10 bases, with 13 bases left between them. Germline lookup yields CDR1 SGHNT and CDR2 YYREEE (reference sequence). The CDR3 here is CASSLVGGAGAFF. The DNA for the CDR3 is TGTGCCAGCAGCTTGGTTGGAGGGGCTGGAGCTTTCTTT.

V and J are TRBV4-3 and TRBJ2-3, with D tentatively TRBD2 (7 bases). CDR3 size: 14 residues. Deletions cut 4 bases from V and 6 bases from J, with 14 bases between. The germline V gene has CDR1 LGHNA and CDR2 YSLEER. CDR3 in amino acids: CASSLSGGRDTQYF. The CDR3 nucleotides read TGCGCCAGCAGCCTCTCCGGGGGGCGCGATACGCAGTATTTT.

The chain joins TRBV11-1 to TRBJ2-1, with 7 bases aligning to TRBD1. Germline loops: CDR1 SGHAT, CDR2 FQDESV (reference sequence). After removal of 5 bases from V and 10 bases from J, the junction contained 5 bases not matched to a gene. The CDR3 is 12 residues long. CDR3 region: CASSHGQAEQFF. The CDR3 DNA is TGTGCCAGCAGCCACGGACAGGCCGAGCAGTTCTTC.

This clonotype was found many times. At one end the junction does not follow the germline gene, possibly because of a read error. The chain carries TRBV6-5 and TRBJ2-1, with TRBD2 matching 13 bases. Germline lookup yields CDR1 MNHEY and CDR2 SVGAGI. The CDR3 spans 13 residues. CDR3: CASSGTSGASPAF. CDR3 coding DNA: TGTGCCAGCAGTGGGACTAGCGGGGCTTCACCTGCCTTC.

This clonotype was counted between two and nine times. This chain links TRBV2 with TRBJ1-5; tentatively, D is TRBD1 (6 bases). The V gene's germline CDR1 is SNHLY and CDR2 FYNNEI. The V gene lost 6 bases and the J gene lost 5 bases, with 11 bases spanning the gap. The CDR3 loop spans 13 amino acids. CDR3 amino acids: CASSEQGYQPQHF. DNA of the CDR3: TGTGCCAGCAGCGAACAGGGTTATCAGCCCCAGCATTTT.

This clonotype was seen only a few times. The chain is built from TRBV5-1 and TRBJ2-7; 7 nucleotides match TRBD1. The CDR3 spans 14 residues. V trimming: 4 bases; J trimming: 2 bases; junction bases outside the gene matches: 6. In germline, CDR1 is SGHRS, CDR2 YFSETQ. The CDR3 here is CASSAQGYAYEQYF. DNA of the CDR3: TGCGCCAGCAGCGCACAGGGGTACGCCTACGAGCAGTACTTC.

This clonotype was detected only a few times. The rearrangement links TRBV18 to TRBJ2-3, with D maybe TRBD1 (5 bases). This CDR3 has 16 amino acids. The germline V gene encodes CDR1 KGHSH and CDR2 LQKENI. Trimming cost V 3 bases and J 2 bases, with 15 bases left between them. The CDR3 region is CASSPLEQDFTDTQYF. As DNA, the CDR3 is TGTGCCAGCTCACCGCTAGAACAGGATTTCACAGATACGCAGTATTTT.

V gene TRBV12-3 or TRBV12-4 combines with J gene TRBJ2-3; 10 bases agree with TRBD2. Trimming removed 7 bases from V and 4 bases from J; junction bases left unmatched: 5. The CDR3 loop spans 14 amino acids. The CDR3 spells CASILAGVADTQYF. The CDR3 coding sequence is TGTGCCAGCATCCTAGCGGGGGTGGCAGATACGCAGTATTTT.

V and J are TRBV4-3 and TRBJ1-5; TRBD1 matches at 9 bases. The CDR3 sequence is 14 residues long. The germline V gene has CDR1 LGHNA and CDR2 YSLEER. V shed 5 bases and J 11 bases; nucleotides not matched to a gene: 10. The CDR3 region has the DNA TGCGCCAGCAGCAGGGACAGGGTTCGACAGGCCCAGCATTTT. Translated: CASSRDRVRQAQHF.

The chain combines TRBV6-5 with TRBJ1-2; D remains unclear. Between the trimmed V and J ends, which lost 2 bases and 4 bases, there was a span of 8 bases. There are 13 residues in the CDR3. Germline CDR1 and CDR2: MNHEY and SVGAGI. CDR3 sequence reads: CASSYGLSYGYTF. The CDR3 coding sequence is TGTGCCAGCAGTTACGGGCTATCCTATGGCTACACCTTC.

The sample holds a few counts of this clonotype. The rearrangement uses TRBV7-9 and TRBJ2-3, with unresolved D. Trimming shortened V by 5 bases and J by 3 bases, and 12 bases separated the two germline ends. Germline V gene data show CDR1 as SEHNR and CDR2 as FQNEAQ (reference sequence). The CDR3 totals 14 residues. CDR3 protein: CASSRITRTDTQYF. DNA for the CDR3: TGTGCCAGCAGCCGAATTACAAGGACAGATACGCAGTATTTT.